This TCR beta chain stems from a study of CD4+ T cells in melanoma. The repertoire was sequenced with immunoSEQ multiplex PCR; TCRdb's copy has only in-frame clones and lacks some. Of roughly 21,000 clones listed, roughly 73% are singletons. Germline V CDR1 and CDR2: SGHVS, FQNEAQ. J gave up 4 bases and V 3 bases, and 7 bases lay outside the gene matches. CDR3 size: 15 residues. The rearrangement joins TRBV7-8 to TRBJ2-7, with 9 bases lining up with TRBD1. This TCR derives from a human donor with melanoma. The CDR3 region has the DNA TGTGCCAGCAGCTTCCAAGGGACAGGGACTTACGAGCAGTACTTC. It specifies CASSFQGTGTYEQYF.